This T cell receptor beta chain was retrieved from a study of blood T cell repertoires in COVID-19. TCRdb keeps only in-frame clones here, not all; method: immunoSEQ multiplex PCR. The sample lists about 250,000 clones, 88% seen once, with about 6.7% in the top ten. Germline V CDR1 and CDR2: MNHEY, SVGEGT. The junction had 3 bases not matched to a gene; V was cut back by 4 bases and J by 5 bases. This CDR3 region has 15 residues. The sequence came from a woman aged 25 to 39 with COVID-19, enrolled during active disease. V gene TRBV6-2 or TRBV6-3 combines with J gene TRBJ1-6, with TRBD1 matching 9 bases. Sequencing used peripheral blood. DNA for the CDR3: TGTGCCAGCAGTTCGGGACAGGGAGATAATTCACCCCTCCACTTT. As protein: CASSSGQGDNSPLHF.